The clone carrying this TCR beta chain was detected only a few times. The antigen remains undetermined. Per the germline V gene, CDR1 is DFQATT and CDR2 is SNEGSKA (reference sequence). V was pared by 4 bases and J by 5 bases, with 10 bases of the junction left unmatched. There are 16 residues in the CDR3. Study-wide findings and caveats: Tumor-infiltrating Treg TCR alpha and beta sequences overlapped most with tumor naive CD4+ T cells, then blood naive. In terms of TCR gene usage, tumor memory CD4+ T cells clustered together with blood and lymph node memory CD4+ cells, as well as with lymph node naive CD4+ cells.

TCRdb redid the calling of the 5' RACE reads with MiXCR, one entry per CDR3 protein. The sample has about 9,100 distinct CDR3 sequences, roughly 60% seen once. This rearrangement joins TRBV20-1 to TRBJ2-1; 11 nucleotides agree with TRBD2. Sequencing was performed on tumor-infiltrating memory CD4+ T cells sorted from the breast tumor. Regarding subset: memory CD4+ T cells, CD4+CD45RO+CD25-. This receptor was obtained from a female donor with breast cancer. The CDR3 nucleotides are TGCAGTGCTATCAGACTTAGCGGGGGGGTCCACAATGAGCAGTTCTTC. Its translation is CSAIRLSGGVHNEQFF.